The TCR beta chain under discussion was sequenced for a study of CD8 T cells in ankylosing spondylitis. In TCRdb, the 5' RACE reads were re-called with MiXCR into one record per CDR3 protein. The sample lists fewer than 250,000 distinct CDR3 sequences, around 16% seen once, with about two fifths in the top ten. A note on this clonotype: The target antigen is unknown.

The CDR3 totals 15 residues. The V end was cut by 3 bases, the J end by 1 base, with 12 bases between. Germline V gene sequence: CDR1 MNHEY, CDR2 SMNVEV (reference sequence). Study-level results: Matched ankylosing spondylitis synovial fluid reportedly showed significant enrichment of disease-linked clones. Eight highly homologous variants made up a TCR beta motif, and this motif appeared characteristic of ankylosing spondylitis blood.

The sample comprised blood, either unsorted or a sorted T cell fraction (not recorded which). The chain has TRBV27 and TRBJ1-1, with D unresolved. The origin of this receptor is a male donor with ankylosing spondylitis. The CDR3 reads CASSFDVTPNTEAFF. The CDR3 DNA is TGTGCCAGCAGTTTTGATGTCACCCCGAACACTGAAGCTTTCTTT.